The rows below give T cell receptor beta chains drawn from one sample of a study of vaccination and CD4 T cells after COVID-19. TCRdb analysed the PCR reads with MiXCR anew, one entry per CDR3 protein. The table has roughly 15,000 distinct CDR3 sequences, roughly 39% seen once. For these TCRs, the target antigens are not known. The sample consisted of CD4+ T cells from blood, cultured in vitro. These receptors were taken from a human donor who had recovered from COVID-19. Each CDR3 is given with its conserved first and last residue. Fields, in order: V gene, J gene, D gene, clone size, CDR3 DNA, CDR3 protein. A D gene is named only where the DNA matches it firmly. Size tells how often a clone was seen (once, few, many) or the class of an expanded clone, and some rows leave it out.

TRBV5-8	TRBJ1-5	-	-	TGTGCCAGCAGCTTGGGAAGTAATCAGCCCCAGCATTTT	CASSLGSNQPQHF
TRBV7-2	TRBJ2-5	-	few	TGTGCCAGCGCCTTGAGGCAGGGAGGAGAGACCCAGTACTTC	CASALRQGGETQYF
TRBV5-6	TRBJ1-2	-	-	TGTGCCAGCAGCTCATCGTCCTATGGCTACACCTTC	CASSSSSYGYTF
TRBV19	TRBJ1-5	-	-	TGTGCCAGTAAGGCGGGGTTAGATCAGCCCCAGCATTTT	CASKAGLDQPQHF
TRBV19	TRBJ1-5	TRBD1	-	TGTGCCAGCACGACAGGGTTTAGCAATCAGCCCCAGCATTTT	CASTTGFSNQPQHF
TRBV15	TRBJ1-5	-	-	TGTGCCACCAGCAGCCTACCAGGTAGGACGGTCAATCAGCCCCAGCATTTT	CATSSLPGRTVNQPQHF
TRBV30	TRBJ1-1	TRBD1	few	TGTGCCTGGGGCGGGACAGGGAATACAGCTTTCTTT	CAWGGTGNTAFF
TRBV7-8	TRBJ1-2	TRBD1	few	TGTGCCAGCTTCTTACCCACGGACAGGAGGGACGAGGACTATGGCTACACCTTC	CASFLPTDRRDEDYGYTF
TRBV6-5	TRBJ1-2	TRBD1	-	TGTGCCAGCAGTTACCCGCGCACAGGGGAGTACACCTTC	CASSYPRTGEYTF
TRBV20-1	TRBJ2-2	-	few	TGCAGTGCTAGTCCTCTGGCCAACACCGGGGAGCTGTTTTTT	CSASPLANTGELFF
TRBV7-2	TRBJ2-7	-	few	TGTGCCAGCTCCCCTGCCCACTACGAGCAGTACTTC	CASSPAHYEQYF
TRBV30	TRBJ2-6	TRBD1	-	TGTGCCTGGAGTCAGGGGGCGTCGGGGGCCAACGTCCTGACTTTC	CAWSQGASGANVLTF
TRBV10-3	TRBJ2-2	TRBD2	few	TGTGCCATCAGGGGGAGAACTAGCGGGGCAGTCGCGAACACCGGGGAGCTGTTTTTT	CAIRGRTSGAVANTGELFF
TRBV7-7	TRBJ2-1	-	-	TGTGCCAGCAGCCCCGGGCGGGGTATCCTCATTGAGCAGTTCTTC	CASSPGRGILIEQFF
TRBV12-3/TRBV12-4	TRBJ2-1	TRBD2	-	TGTGCCAGCAGTTTTAGTTCCCTAGCGGGGGACAATGAGCAGTTCTTC	CASSFSSLAGDNEQFF
TRBV27	TRBJ2-3	-	medium-sized	TGTGCCAGCAGTCGGGACCCGGGACGACGAAACACAGATACGCAGTATTTT	CASSRDPGRRNTDTQYF
TRBV6-1	TRBJ2-5	-	-	TGTGCCAGCCGGATGAATGGGGCCCAGTACTTC	CASRMNGAQYF
TRBV5-1	TRBJ1-1	-	-	TGCGCCAGCAGCCTCCGCGGGGTTGGTAGGAACACTGAAGCTTTCTTT	CASSLRGVGRNTEAFF
TRBV3-1	TRBJ2-7	-	-	TGTGCCAGCAGCCAAAGCGGGTTCTACGAGCAGTACTTC	CASSQSGFYEQYF
TRBV12-3/TRBV12-4	TRBJ1-1	-	-	TGTGCCAGCGGGGTTGCTATGAACACTGAAGCTTTCTTT	CASGVAMNTEAFF
TRBV5-1	TRBJ2-3	TRBD1	-	TGCGCCAGCAGCCCCCTCCGACAGGGGACCACAGATACGCAGTATTTT	CASSPLRQGTTDTQYF
TRBV12-3/TRBV12-4	TRBJ1-2	TRBD1	-	TGTGCCAGCAGCCCGACAGGGGACGTTTTCACCTTC	CASSPTGDVFTF
TRBV18	TRBJ2-5	TRBD2	-	TGTGCCAGCTCACCACTTCTTAGCGGGGGTAGTGCGGAGACCCAGTACTTC	CASSPLLSGGSAETQYF